This TCR beta chain stems from a study of blood T cell repertoires in COVID-19. This table comes from immunoSEQ multiplex PCR, and its TCRdb copy is limited to in-frame clones, with some not included. Found here are approximately 300,000 clones, 70% to 90% of them singletons; the top ten hold roughly 4%. The CDR3 length is 13 residues. Trimming at V came to 6 bases and at J to 6 bases, leaving 1 base not matched to a gene. Germline assignment: CDR1 SGHAT and CDR2 FQNNGV. This clonotype originated in a woman aged 45 to 65 with active or convalescent COVID-19. The chain has TRBV11-2 and TRBJ1-4; 10 bases align to TRBD1. Sequenced: peripheral blood. The CDR3 DNA is TGTGCCAGCAGGACAGGGGGCGATGAAAAACTGTTTTTT. It translates to CASRTGGDEKLFF.